Each of the 15 T cell receptor beta chains below was sequenced from the same sample in a study of blood T cell repertoires in COVID-19. Clones were sequenced by immunoSEQ multiplex PCR, and TCRdb holds only the in-frame ones, with some missing. Of 230,000 or so clones listed, 86% were seen once; the top ten hold under 4%. Sequenced sample: PBMCs or T cells enriched from blood (not recorded which). The receptors stem from a woman aged 40 to 50 with acute COVID-19.

The rearrangement joins TRBV6-2 or TRBV6-3 to TRBJ1-5; D is perhaps TRBD1 (6 bases). The V gene's germline CDR1 is MNHEY and CDR2 SVGEGT. Between the trimmed V and J ends, which lost 5 bases and 0 bases, there was a span of 20 bases. There are 18 residues in the CDR3. The CDR3 nucleotides read TGTGCCAGCAGTCGCCGAGGGGGATTCGCTAGTAGCAATCAGCCCCAGCATTTT. Amino acids: CASSRRGGFASSNQPQHF.

The rearrangement joins TRBV5-6 to TRBJ1-2; 7 positions match TRBD1. This CDR3 has 18 residues. Per germline, CDR1 SGHDT and CDR2 YYEEEE. V lost 3 bases to trimming and J lost 3 bases; unmatched junction nucleotides: 17. The CDR3 sequence is CASSWTSRDRARYYGYTF. CDR3 nucleotides: TGTGCCAGCAGCTGGACCTCCCGAGACAGGGCTCGTTACTATGGCTACACCTTC.

This chain connects TRBV11-2 to TRBJ2-2; D is possibly TRBD1 (6 bases). Germline loops: CDR1 SGHAT, CDR2 FQNNGV. Trimming shortened V by 3 bases and J by 0 bases, and 8 bases separated the two germline ends. The CDR3 contains 15 residues. CDR3 nucleotide sequence: TGTGCCAGCAGCTTGGACAGTCCGAACACCGGGGAGCTGTTTTTT. Residues: CASSLDSPNTGELFF. Full variable domain (outside the CDR3, taken from reference TRBV11-2 and TRBJ2-2): EAGVAQSPRYKIIEKRQSVAFWCNPISGHATLYWYQQILGQGPKLLIQFQNNGVVDDSQLPKDRFSAERLKGVDSTLKIQPAKLEDSAVYLCASSLDSPNTGELFFGEGSRLTVL.

The V gene is TRBV19, the J gene TRBJ2-3; TRBD1 matches at 8 bases. V shed 6 bases and J 7 bases; nucleotides not matched to a gene: 9. CDR3 length: 14 amino acids. Germline CDR1 reads LNHDA; CDR2 reads SQIVND (reference sequence). Written as DNA, the CDR3 is TGTGCCAGTAGCCATACAGGGGGGAGGAATACGCAGTATTTT. The encoded protein is CASSHTGGRNTQYF. The variable domain in full, completed from reference TRBV19 and TRBJ2-3, reads DGGITQSPKYLFRKEGQNVTLSCEQNLNHDAMYWYRQDPGQGLRLIYYSQIVNDFQKGDIAEGYSVSREKKESFPLTVTSAQKNPTAFYLCASSHTGGRNTQYFGPGTRLTVL.

The gene calls are TRBV14 and TRBJ1-1; maybe TRBD1 (5 bases). The CDR3 has 13 amino acids. Germline V gene lookup returns CDR1 SGHDN and CDR2 FVKESK. V dropped 5 bases and J dropped 3 bases, with 10 bases sitting between them. DNA for the CDR3: TGTGCCAGCAGCACAGGAAAATACACTGAAGCTTTCTTT. Translation gives CASSTGKYTEAFF.

The chain carries TRBV5-5 and TRBJ2-7; D gene ambiguous. The CDR3 is made up of 14 amino acids. The V gene lost 0 bases and the J gene lost 0 bases, with 7 bases spanning the gap. Germline-derived CDR1 and CDR2 are SGHKS and YYEKEE (reference sequence). The CDR3 nucleotides are TGTGCCAGCAGCTTGGGATCAGTCTCCTACGAGCAGTACGTC. As protein: CASSLGSVSYEQYV.

The chain recombines TRBV5-1 with TRBJ1-1, with 7 bases lining up with TRBD1. CDR1 is SGHRS, CDR2 YFSETQ, per germline. The trim removed 4 bases at V and 4 bases at J, leaving 10 bases unmatched. The CDR3 has 15 amino acids. CDR3 nucleotide sequence: TGCGCCAGCAGCCACGGAAGGGGGCTTGGCACTGAAGCTTTCTTT. Residues: CASSHGRGLGTEAFF.

The V and J genes are TRBV13 and TRBJ1-1; 11 nucleotides align to TRBD1. After removal of 5 bases from V and 4 bases from J, the junction contained 6 bases not matched to a gene. The CDR3 sequence is 15 residues long. Germline CDR1 is PRHDT and CDR2 is FYEKMQ (reference sequence). CDR3 region: CASSAGQGAGTEAFF. CDR3 sequence (DNA): TGTGCCAGCAGCGCCGGACAGGGGGCCGGCACTGAAGCTTTCTTT.

V is TRBV5-6 and J is TRBJ2-7; 7 bases agree with TRBD1. The CDR3 is 14 residues long. Looked up from germline, CDR1 is SGHDT and CDR2 is YYEEEE. J gave up 3 bases and V 4 bases, and 7 bases lay outside the gene matches. The CDR3 DNA reads TGTGCCAGCAGCCCCACAGGACAGGACTACGAGCAGTACTTC. It encodes CASSPTGQDYEQYF.

The V gene is TRBV18, the J gene TRBJ1-1; 7 bases are shared with TRBD1. CDR1 KGHSH and CDR2 LQKENI come from the germline V gene. The CDR3 contains 15 residues. V was pared by 1 base and J by 0 bases, with 2 bases of the junction left unmatched. The CDR3 DNA follows: TGTGCCAGCTCACCACTCAGGGGGATGAACACTGAAGCTTTCTTT. Protein product: CASSPLRGMNTEAFF.

J is TRBJ2-1 and V is TRBV19, with 10 bases lining up with TRBD1. Unmatched junction bases numbered 12, after V lost 10 bases and J lost 6 bases. CDR3 size: 15 residues. The V gene's germline CDR1 is LNHDA and CDR2 SQIVND (reference sequence). DNA of the CDR3: TGTGCCACCCAAGGGCGACAGGGGGCGAGCAATGAGCAGTTCTTC. Its translation: CATQGRQGASNEQFF.

V is TRBV2 and J is TRBJ2-2; TRBD1 matches at 9 bases. The germline V gene encodes CDR1 SNHLY and CDR2 FYNNEI. This CDR3 has 19 residues. Trimming at V came to 6 bases and at J to 1 base, leaving 15 bases not matched to a gene. CDR3 sequence: CASSDSLHRDRENTGELFF. The CDR3 nucleotides read TGTGCCAGCAGCGACTCCTTGCACCGGGACAGGGAGAACACCGGGGAGCTGTTTTTT.

This sequence joins TRBV3-1 (or the pseudogene TRBV3-2) and TRBJ1-4; D ambiguous. Germline V CDR1 and CDR2: LGHDT, YNNKEL (reference sequence). V lost 1 base and J 8 bases, leaving 11 bases between the germline ends. The CDR3 covers 14 residues. The CDR3 coding sequence is TGTGCCAGCAGCCAAGGTGGTTTAGTCGAAAAACTGTTTTTT. This translates into CASSQGGLVEKLFF.

V is TRBV2 and J is TRBJ2-1; TRBD2 is a possible D gene (5 bases). Germline V gives CDR1 SNHLY, CDR2 FYNNEI. The CDR3 totals 15 residues. V shed 1 base and J shed 5 bases, with 12 bases lying between them. CDR3 bases: TGTGCCAGCAGTGAAGATGAGGGCACACACAATGAGCAGTTCTTC. It translates to CASSEDEGTHNEQFF.

The DNA for the CDR3 is TGTGCCAGCAGCCCATCGACAGAAAATAGCAATCAGCCCCAGCATTTT. The encoded protein is CASSPSTENSNQPQHF. This chain connects TRBV11-2 to TRBJ1-5; a weak D match, TRBD1 (5 bases). The germline V gene has CDR1 SGHAT and CDR2 FQNNGV. CDR3 length: 16 amino acids. Trimming pared 5 bases from V and 0 bases from J, leaving 14 bases between.